This TCR beta chain came from a study of beta chain features in type 1 diabetes. Findings and limits, study-wide: The study left unresolved whether HLA type influences TCRB rearrangement.

In all sorted populations, purity surpassed 98%. A few counts support this clone. Its matching antigen is unknown. Expressed TCRB transcripts were sequenced because the isolated RNA had all been reverse transcribed beforehand. Only in-frame clones appear in the TCRdb table, and some are missing; sequencing was by immunoSEQ multiplex PCR. This table has 160,000 or so clones, roughly 11% appearing once. Specimen: central memory CD4+ T cells from blood. The TCR comes from a man younger than 35 in good health.

CDR3 sequence (DNA): TGTGCCAGCCCCCATATCCTAGCGGGAGATCCCTACAATGAGCAGTTCTTC. This codes for CASPHILAGDPYNEQFF. The J gene is TRBJ2-1, the V gene TRBV21-1; no check of the table's D call, TRBD2, against the DNA was made. TRBV21-1 is listed as a pseudogene. This CDR3 is 17 amino acids long.